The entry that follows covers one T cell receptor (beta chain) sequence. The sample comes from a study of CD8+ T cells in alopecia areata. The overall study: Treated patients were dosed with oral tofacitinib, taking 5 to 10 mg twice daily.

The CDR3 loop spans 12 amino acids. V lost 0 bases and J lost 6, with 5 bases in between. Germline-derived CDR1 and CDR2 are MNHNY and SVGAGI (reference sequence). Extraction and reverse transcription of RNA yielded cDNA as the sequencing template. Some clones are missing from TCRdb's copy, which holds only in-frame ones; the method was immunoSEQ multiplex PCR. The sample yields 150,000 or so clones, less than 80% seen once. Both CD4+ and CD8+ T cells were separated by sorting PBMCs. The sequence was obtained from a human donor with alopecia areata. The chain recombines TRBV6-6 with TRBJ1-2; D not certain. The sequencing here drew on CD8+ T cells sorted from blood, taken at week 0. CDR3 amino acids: CASSYSEDGYTF. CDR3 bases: TGTGCCAGCAGTTACTCGGAGGATGGCTACACCTTC.